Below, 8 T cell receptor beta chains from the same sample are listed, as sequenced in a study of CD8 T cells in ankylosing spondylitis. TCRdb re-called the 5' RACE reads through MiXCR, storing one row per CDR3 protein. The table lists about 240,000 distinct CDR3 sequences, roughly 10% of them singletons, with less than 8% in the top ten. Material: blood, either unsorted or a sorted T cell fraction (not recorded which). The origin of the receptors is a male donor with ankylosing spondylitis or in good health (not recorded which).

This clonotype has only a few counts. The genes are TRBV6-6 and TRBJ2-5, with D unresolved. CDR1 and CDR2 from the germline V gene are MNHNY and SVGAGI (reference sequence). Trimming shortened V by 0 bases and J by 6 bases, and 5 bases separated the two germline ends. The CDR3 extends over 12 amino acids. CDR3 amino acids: CASSYSGQTQYF. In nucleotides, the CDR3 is TGTGCCAGCAGTTACTCGGGCCAGACCCAGTACTTC.

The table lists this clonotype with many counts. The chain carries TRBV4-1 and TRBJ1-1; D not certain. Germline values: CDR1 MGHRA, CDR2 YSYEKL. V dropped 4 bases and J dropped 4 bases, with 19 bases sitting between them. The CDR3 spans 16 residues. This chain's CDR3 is CASSLGQMALSTEAFF. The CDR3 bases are TGCGCCAGCAGCCTAGGGCAGATGGCGTTGAGCACTGAAGCTTTCTTT.

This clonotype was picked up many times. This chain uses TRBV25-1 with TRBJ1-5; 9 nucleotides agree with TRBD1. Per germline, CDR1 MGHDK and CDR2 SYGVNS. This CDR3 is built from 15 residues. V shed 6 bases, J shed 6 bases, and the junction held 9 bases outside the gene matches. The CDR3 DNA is TGTGCCAGCAGCCTTGGGACAGGGAGAGGTCAGCCCCAGCATTTT. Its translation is CASSLGTGRGQPQHF.

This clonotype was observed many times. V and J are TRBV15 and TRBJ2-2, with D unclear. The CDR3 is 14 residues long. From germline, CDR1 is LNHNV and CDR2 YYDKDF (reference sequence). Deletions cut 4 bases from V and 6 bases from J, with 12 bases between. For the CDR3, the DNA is TGTGCCACCAGCATAACCCCCTTCGCCGGGGAGCTGTTTTTT. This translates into CATSITPFAGELFF. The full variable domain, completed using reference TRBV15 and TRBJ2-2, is DAMVIQNPRYQVTQFGKPVTLSCSQTLNHNVMYWYQQKSSQAPKLLFHYYDKDFNNEADTPDNFQSRRPNTSFCFLDIRSPGLGDTAMYLCATSITPFAGELFFGEGSRLTVL.

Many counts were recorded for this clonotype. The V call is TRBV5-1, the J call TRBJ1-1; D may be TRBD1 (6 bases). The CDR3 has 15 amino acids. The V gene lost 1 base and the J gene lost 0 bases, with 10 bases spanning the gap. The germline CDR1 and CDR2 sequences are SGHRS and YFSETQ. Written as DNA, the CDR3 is TGCGCCAGCAGCTTGTGGACAGAGATGAACACTGAAGCTTTCTTT. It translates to CASSLWTEMNTEAFF.

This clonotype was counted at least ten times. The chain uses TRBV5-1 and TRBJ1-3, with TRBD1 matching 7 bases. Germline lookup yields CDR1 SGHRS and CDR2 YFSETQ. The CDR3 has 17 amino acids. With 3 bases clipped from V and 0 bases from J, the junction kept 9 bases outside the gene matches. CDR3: CASSSQGGGSSGNTIYF. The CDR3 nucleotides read TGCGCCAGCAGCTCCCAGGGGGGGGGATCCTCTGGAAACACCATATATTTT.

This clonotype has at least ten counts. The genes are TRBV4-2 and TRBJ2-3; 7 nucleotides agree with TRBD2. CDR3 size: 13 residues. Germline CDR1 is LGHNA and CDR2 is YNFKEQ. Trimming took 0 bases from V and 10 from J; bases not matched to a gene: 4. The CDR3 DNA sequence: TGTGCCAGCAGCCAAGATGCGGGAGCAGCGCAGTATTTT. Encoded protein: CASSQDAGAAQYF.

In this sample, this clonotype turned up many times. The CDR3 region is CSARASGRGETQYF. As DNA, the CDR3 is TGCAGTGCTAGAGCTAGCGGGAGGGGAGAGACCCAGTACTTC. This sequence joins TRBV20-1 and TRBJ2-5; 12 positions agree with TRBD2. J was trimmed by 4 bases and V by 1 base; bases with no gene match: 1. CDR1 and CDR2 (germline): DFQATT, SNEGSKA (reference sequence). This CDR3 is built from 14 residues.